These 30 T cell receptor beta chains originate from one sample sequenced in a study of T cells in Graves' hyperthyroidism and ophthalmopathy. Researchers took RNA transcripts and amplified the TCR beta CDR3 regions from them. HTBI primers were employed in a first-round RT-PCR of the TCR CDR3. One entry per CDR3 protein, called by TCRdb with MiXCR from the multiplex PCR reads. Of about 210,000 distinct CDR3 sequences in the sample, roughly 17% were seen once. Specimen: blood. These TCRs come from a man aged 50-60 years with Graves' hyperthyroidism.

V usage is TRBV2 and J usage is TRBJ2-1; 12 bases fit TRBD2. The germline V gene has CDR1 SNHLY and CDR2 FYNNEI. Trimming took 2 bases from V and 12 from J; bases not matched to a gene: 8. The CDR3 loop spans 15 amino acids. CDR3 loop: CASSELAGGPRGQFF. CDR3 bases: TGTGCCAGCAGTGAACTAGCGGGAGGGCCAAGAGGGCAGTTCTTC.

The chain has TRBV6-2 or TRBV6-3 and TRBJ1-2; 8 bases line up with TRBD1. Germline V gives CDR1 MNHEY, CDR2 SVGEGT. After removal of 0 bases from V and 8 bases from J, the junction contained 8 bases not matched to a gene. This CDR3 region has 15 residues. The CDR3 DNA sequence: TGTGCCAGCAGTTACTCTCGGGGGACAGGATACGGCTACACCTTC. Its protein is CASSYSRGTGYGYTF.

This clonotype was seen at least ten times. The J gene is TRBJ2-2, the V gene TRBV27; no clear D. There are 13 residues in the CDR3. Germline V gene sequence: CDR1 MNHEY, CDR2 SMNVEV (reference sequence). V shed 6 bases and J shed 5 bases, with 10 bases lying between them. CDR3: CASSVRITGELFF. As DNA, the CDR3 is TGTGCCAGCAGCGTAAGGATTACCGGGGAGCTGTTTTTT.

This clonotype was counted at least ten times. This chain uses TRBV7-3 with TRBJ2-1, with D possibly being TRBD1 or TRBD2 (5 bases each). The V gene's germline CDR1 is SGHTA and CDR2 FQGTGA. This CDR3 region has 14 residues. Trimming shortened V by 2 bases and J by 8 bases, and 13 bases separated the two germline ends. The DNA for the CDR3 is TGTGCCAGCAGCTTAGAGGGGCGTCTCGATGAGCAGTTCTTC. Protein sequence: CASSLEGRLDEQFF.

This clonotype was seen repeatedly, ten times or more. The chain joins TRBV24-1 to TRBJ2-3; D is uncertain. V lost 5 bases and J 10 bases, leaving 18 bases between the germline ends. CDR1 and CDR2 (germline): KGHDR, SFDVKD. The CDR3 sequence is 14 residues long. This CDR3 reads CATSGPWKREAQYF. The CDR3 DNA reads TGTGCCACCAGTGGCCCCTGGAAACGAGAGGCGCAGTATTTT.

This clonotype was picked up many times. The CDR3 nucleotides are TGTGCCAGCACCAACGACGCTGGAGATGAGCAGTTCTTC. Its protein product is CASTNDAGDEQFF. The chain has TRBV12-3 or TRBV12-4 and TRBJ2-1, with D uncertain. This CDR3 region has 13 residues. The V and J ends lost 7 bases and 8 bases respectively, with 15 bases between them.

This clonotype was observed a few times. The chain employs TRBV5-1 and TRBJ2-3; D gene ambiguous. Germline CDR1 SGHRS, CDR2 YFSETQ. Trimming pared 0 bases from V and 2 bases from J, leaving 4 bases between. The CDR3 is 13 residues long. For the CDR3, the DNA is TGCGCCAGCAGCTTGGAGTTCACAGATACGCAGTATTTT. This gives the protein CASSLEFTDTQYF.

In the case of this clonotype: Just one base apart from a much larger clone, this may be a read error. CDR3 coding DNA: TGCGCCGGCAGACTAGCGGGAGATTCCCACAATGAGCAGTTCTTC. As protein: CAGRLAGDSHNEQFF. The chain has TRBV5-1 and TRBJ2-1, with 12 nucleotides matching TRBD2. Germline values: CDR1 SGHRS, CDR2 YFSETQ. The CDR3 sequence is 15 residues long.

In its sample, this clonotype was seen many times. The rearrangement uses TRBV20-1 and TRBJ1-4; 8 bases line up with TRBD1. The length of the CDR3 is 15 residues. The trim removed 0 bases at V and 8 bases at J, leaving 8 bases unmatched. Germline V gene lookup returns CDR1 DFQATT and CDR2 SNEGSKA (reference sequence). The CDR3 here is CSARDNYRGGEKLFF. The CDR3 DNA reads as TGCAGTGCTAGAGATAATTACAGGGGGGGGGAAAAACTGTTTTTT.

Ten or more counts support this clonotype. V usage is TRBV28 and J usage is TRBJ2-3, with a weak D call TRBD1 (8 bases). Germline V gene sequence: CDR1 MDHEN, CDR2 SYDVKM. V lost 9 bases and J lost 2, with 18 bases in between. The CDR3 runs to 15 residues. This chain's CDR3 is CASQRGDRTTDTQYF. As DNA, the CDR3 is TGTGCCAGTCAACGGGGGGACAGGACCACAGATACGCAGTATTTT.

This clonotype was counted many times. V gene TRBV28 combines with J gene TRBJ2-7, with D unresolved. In germline, CDR1 is MDHEN, CDR2 SYDVKM. Trimming took 5 bases from V and 0 from J, leaving 17 bases between them. The CDR3 has 16 residues. CDR3 residues: CASSPTDGLSSYEQYF. The CDR3 coding sequence is TGTGCCAGCAGTCCCACGGACGGTCTGAGCTCCTACGAGCAGTACTTC. Supplemented by reference TRBV28 and TRBJ2-7, the full variable domain reads DVKVTQSSRYLVKRTGEKVFLECVQDMDHENMFWYRQDPGLGLRLIYFSYDVKMKEKGDIPEGYSVSREKKERFSLILESASTNQTSMYLCASSPTDGLSSYEQYFGPGTRLTVT.

The table lists this clonotype with many counts. The J gene is TRBJ2-3, the V gene TRBV2; tentatively, D is TRBD1 or TRBD2 (6 bases each). Trimming stripped 4 bases from V and 3 bases from J, with 14 bases between. CDR1 SNHLY and CDR2 FYNNEI come from the germline V gene. The CDR3 sequence is 15 residues long. The CDR3 loop is CASSGGGTITDTQYF. In DNA form, the CDR3 reads TGTGCCAGCAGTGGAGGCGGGACAATAACAGATACGCAGTATTTT.

The J gene is TRBJ2-5, the V gene TRBV19; 11 bases are a match to TRBD2. V was clipped by 3 bases and J by 5 bases; unmatched bases: 5. Germline V CDR1 and CDR2: LNHDA, SQIVND (reference sequence). CDR3 size: 15 residues. CDR3 sequence reads: CASSMTSGMGETQYF. The CDR3 coding sequence is TGTGCCAGTAGTATGACTAGCGGGATGGGGGAGACCCAGTACTTC.

V gene TRBV10-3 combines with J gene TRBJ2-3, with no clear D. Germline CDR1 reads ENHRY; CDR2 reads SYGVKD. The V gene lost 5 bases and the J gene lost 4 bases, with 7 bases spanning the gap. This CDR3 has 12 amino acids. The CDR3 DNA is TGTGCCATCAGTTATAGGGCAGATACGCAGTATTTT. Translation gives CAISYRADTQYF.

This clonotype was observed at least ten times. This chain uses TRBV12-3 or TRBV12-4 with TRBJ2-7, with D possibly TRBD1 on 5 matching bases. Trimming shortened V by 6 bases and J by 3 bases, and 18 bases separated the two germline ends. The CDR3 length is 15 residues. The chain's CDR3 is CASSPGYSRHYEQYF. CDR3 coding DNA: TGTGCCAGCAGCCCAGGGTACAGTCGACACTACGAGCAGTACTTC.

This clonotype was seen a handful of times. This chain links TRBV7-2 with TRBJ1-4; weak D call: TRBD1 (5 bases). V lost 4 bases to trimming and J lost 5 bases, with 14 bases between them. The germline V gene encodes CDR1 SGHTA and CDR2 FQGNSA. This CDR3 is 15 amino acids long. Here the CDR3 reads CASSSTGRLNEKLFF. For the CDR3, the DNA is TGTGCCAGCAGCTCAACGGGACGCCTGAATGAAAAACTGTTTTTT.

This clonotype was observed at least ten times. V and J are TRBV6-2 or TRBV6-3 and TRBJ2-2; 11 nucleotides align to TRBD2. The CDR3 has 15 amino acids. Germline V gene lookup returns CDR1 MNHEY and CDR2 SVGEGT. The J segment lost 3 bases and the V segment lost 6 bases, leaving 3 bases of the junction unmatched. In nucleotides, the CDR3 is TGTGCCAGCAGGACTAGCGGGAAACACACCGGGGAGCTGTTTTTT. Translation: CASRTSGKHTGELFF.

In this sample, this clonotype turned up many times. This sequence joins TRBV20-1 and TRBJ2-5; D possibly uses TRBD1 or TRBD2 (6 bases each). The CDR3 runs to 14 residues. Germline V gene sequence: CDR1 DFQATT, CDR2 SNEGSKA (reference sequence). V was cut by 3 bases and J by 5 bases, with 16 bases left in between. As DNA, the CDR3 is TGCAGTGCTAGGAGGGGGACTGTGGGCGAGACCCAGTACTTC. Translation gives CSARRGTVGETQYF.

There are many counts of this clonotype. The rearrangement joins TRBV7-2 to TRBJ2-1; D is undetermined. With 5 bases removed from V and 6 bases from J, the gap between germline ends came to 14 bases. Germline V lookup: CDR1 SGHTA, CDR2 FQGNSA. The CDR3 is made up of 14 amino acids. The CDR3 spells CASSLQPRSNEQFF. As DNA, the CDR3 is TGTGCCAGCAGCCTCCAGCCGAGGAGCAATGAGCAGTTCTTC.

This clonotype was found a few times. The gene calls are TRBV7-8 and TRBJ2-5; 7 bases are a match to TRBD2. V lost 0 bases, J lost 6 bases, and 16 bases stayed unmatched. The CDR3 has 18 amino acids. Germline lookup yields CDR1 SGHVS and CDR2 FQNEAQ. Here the CDR3 reads CASSLAPPGTTGDQTQYF. In DNA, the CDR3 is TGTGCCAGCAGCTTAGCGCCACCCGGGACTACAGGTGATCAGACCCAGTACTTC. Full variable domain (rest looked up from reference TRBV7-8 and TRBJ2-5): GAGVSQSPRYKVAKRGQDVALRCDPISGHVSLFWYQQALGQGPEFLTYFQNEAQLDKSGLPSDRFFAERPEGSVSTLKIQRTQQEDSAVYLCASSLAPPGTTGDQTQYFGPGTRLLVL.

Ten or more counts support this clonotype. The rearrangement uses TRBV7-8 and TRBJ2-7; 9 bases are shared with TRBD1. CDR1 and CDR2 from the germline V gene are SGHVS and FQNEAQ. The V gene end was trimmed by 5 bases and the J gene end by 1 base; junction bases not matched to a gene: 6. This CDR3 spans 15 amino acids. CDR3 sequence: CASSMTTGGSYEQYF. CDR3 nucleotides: TGTGCCAGCAGCATGACGACAGGGGGTTCCTACGAGCAGTACTTC.

This clonotype came up many times. This chain links TRBV7-2 with TRBJ2-5; 7 bases agree with TRBD2. Germline CDR1 and CDR2: SGHTA and FQGNSA. There are 15 residues in the CDR3. Trimming cost V 2 bases and J 3 bases; bases outside gene matches: 6. CDR3 DNA: TGTGCCAGCAGCTTAAGGGGACTACCTGAAGAGACCCAGTACTTC. Protein product: CASSLRGLPEETQYF.

V usage is TRBV7-9 and J usage is TRBJ2-7; D uncertain. The V gene's germline CDR1 is SEHNR and CDR2 FQNEAQ (reference sequence). V was pared by 5 bases and J by 2 bases, with 10 bases between. The CDR3 loop spans 13 amino acids. Written as DNA, the CDR3 is TGTGCCAGCAGCCATTCGTTGACCTACGAGCAGTACTTC. This encodes CASSHSLTYEQYF. Combining the CDR3 with reference TRBV7-9 and TRBJ2-7 gives the whole variable domain DTGVSQNPRHKITKRGQNVTFRCDPISEHNRLYWYRQTLGQGPEFLTYFQNEAQLEKSRLLSDRFSAERPKGSFSTLEIQRTEQGDSAMYLCASSHSLTYEQYFGPGTRLTVT.

This clonotype appeared many times. The rearrangement links TRBV6-1 to TRBJ2-1; 8 positions agree with TRBD2. Trimming cost V 10 bases and J 5 bases; bases outside gene matches: 4. Germline V gene sequence: CDR1 MNHNS, CDR2 SASEGT. CDR3 length: 12 amino acids. Here the CDR3 DNA reads TGTGCCACCATAGCGGGAAACAATGAGCAGTTCTTC. It encodes CATIAGNNEQFF.

This clonotype was picked up many times. The chain uses TRBV18 and TRBJ1-5, with D possibly being TRBD1 (5 bases). This CDR3 has 14 amino acids. Deletions cut 3 bases from V and 5 bases from J, with 11 bases between. CDR1 and CDR2 from the germline V gene are KGHSH and LQKENI. CDR3 coding DNA: TGTGCCAGCTCACCTAGGGACGGGGATCAGCCCCAGCATTTT. The encoded protein is CASSPRDGDQPQHF.

Ten or more counts support this clonotype. This rearrangement joins TRBV14 to TRBJ2-3, with TRBD2 identical over 14 bases. V lost 1 base to trimming and J lost 6 bases; unmatched junction nucleotides: 3. Germline lookup yields CDR1 SGHDN and CDR2 FVKESK. CDR3 length equals 16 residues. Written as DNA, the CDR3 is TGTGCCAGCAGCCAAGGGACTAGCGGGAGGATGGATACGCAGTATTTT. This encodes CASSQGTSGRMDTQYF. The full variable domain, its missing parts supplied by reference TRBV14 and TRBJ2-3, is EAGVTQFPSHSVIEKGQTVTLRCDPISGHDNLYWYRRVMGKEIKFLLHFVKESKQDESGMPNNRFLAERTGGTYSTLKVQPAELEDSGVYFCASSQGTSGRMDTQYFGPGTRLTVL.

This clonotype was observed at least ten times. The V gene is TRBV6-2 or TRBV6-3, the J gene TRBJ2-7; 8 positions match TRBD2. This CDR3 region has 16 residues. The junction had 13 bases not matched to a gene; V was cut back by 0 bases and J by 9 bases. The germline V gene has CDR1 MNHEY and CDR2 SVGEGT. The CDR3 loop is CASSYSQDTGGSAQYF. Here the CDR3 DNA reads TGTGCCAGCAGTTACTCGCAGGACACGGGGGGGTCGGCGCAGTACTTC.

This clonotype showed up many times. The V and J genes are TRBV28 and TRBJ2-3, with TRBD2 matching 13 bases. V lost 4 bases, J lost 7 bases, and 11 bases stayed unmatched. The V gene's germline CDR1 is MDHEN and CDR2 SYDVKM. CDR3 length: 17 residues. The CDR3 DNA sequence: TGTGCCAGCAGTTGGTGGACTAGCGGGAGTCTTCAGAATACGCAGTATTTT. Translated, it gives CASSWWTSGSLQNTQYF.

The chain uses TRBV7-9 and TRBJ2-5; D might be TRBD1 or TRBD2, each matching 5 bases. The CDR3 loop spans 14 amino acids. Germline V gene sequence: CDR1 SEHNR, CDR2 FQNEAQ (reference sequence). V was shortened by 3 bases and J by 4 bases, with 12 bases between the two germline ends. The CDR3 is CASSFRGGGETQYF. CDR3 in DNA: TGTGCCAGCAGCTTTCGAGGTGGGGGAGAGACCCAGTACTTC.

This clonotype was detected ten times or more. This rearrangement joins TRBV7-6 to TRBJ2-1, with D possibly called TRBD1 or TRBD2 (5 bases each). V was clipped by 4 bases and J by 10 bases, with 20 bases between them. Germline V lookup: CDR1 SGHVS, CDR2 FNYEAQ. This CDR3 spans 15 amino acids. DNA for the CDR3: TGTGCCAGCAGCTGGGCCCCGGGACCTCGCAGCGAGCAGTTCTTC. Its translation is CASSWAPGPRSEQFF.